This entry lists 18 T cell receptor beta chains sequenced from one sample in a study of vaccination effects on CD4 cells after COVID-19. After less than 11 days in culture, the CD4+ T cells were isolated. Data came from immunoSEQ multiplex PCR; TCRdb stores just in-frame clones and leaves some out. Here the sample spans about 45,000 clones, roughly 72% being singletons. These receptors' antigens are unknown. Material: CD4+ T cells from PBMCs cultured without peptide, obtained before COVID-19 vaccination. The receptor set was obtained from a human donor who had a prior SARS-CoV-2 infection.

The V and J genes are TRBV20-1 and TRBJ2-3, with 7 bases lining up with TRBD1. The length of the CDR3 is 15 residues. Unmatched junction bases numbered 7, after V lost 3 bases and J lost 1 base. CDR1 and CDR2 from the germline V gene are DFQATT and SNEGSKA (reference sequence). The CDR3 reads CSASYEGAGTDTQYF. CDR3 DNA: TGCAGTGCTAGTTATGAGGGGGCGGGCACAGATACGCAGTATTTT.

This clone was seen more than once but under ten times. The chain combines TRBV4-1 with TRBJ2-7; the D gene could be TRBD1 or TRBD2 (5 bases each). Trimming cost V 3 bases and J 3 bases, with 24 bases left between them. CDR3 length: 18 residues. Germline V gives CDR1 MGHRA, CDR2 YSYEKL. The CDR3 spells CASSQSGATQPICYEQYF. CDR3 sequence (DNA): TGCGCCAGCAGCCAGTCCGGGGCTACCCAACCTATATGCTACGAGCAGTACTTC.

This chain uses TRBV19 with TRBJ2-1; no firm D call. Germline V gene data show CDR1 as LNHDA and CDR2 as SQIVND (reference sequence). The CDR3 loop spans 14 amino acids. V dropped 8 bases and J dropped 4 bases, with 15 bases sitting between them. CDR3: CASGERNSYNEQFF. CDR3 nucleotide sequence: TGTGCCAGTGGAGAAAGGAACAGTTACAATGAGCAGTTCTTC.

CDR3 DNA: TGTGCCAGCAGCCCTATAGCGGGAGGGAACACCGGGGAGCTGTTTTTT. It encodes CASSPIAGGNTGELFF. V gene TRBV11-2 combines with J gene TRBJ2-2; 10 bases line up with TRBD2. CDR3 length: 16 amino acids. With 5 bases clipped from V and 1 base from J, the junction kept 4 bases outside the gene matches. CDR1 and CDR2 from the germline V gene are SGHAT and FQNNGV.

This clone was picked up a small number of times. The genes are TRBV7-9 and TRBJ2-7; TRBD1 or TRBD2 may be the D gene (5 bases each). The CDR3 has 15 amino acids. V was clipped by 1 base and J by 3 bases, with 13 bases between them. Germline CDR1 SEHNR, CDR2 FQNEAQ (reference sequence). CDR3 DNA: TGTGCCAGCAGCTTAGAGACCGGGACCCACTACGAGCAGTACTTC. Translated, it gives CASSLETGTHYEQYF.

Only a few counts were recorded for this clone. CDR3 protein: CARSLGAGCRRDRSCYGYTF. The DNA of the CDR3 is TGTGCCAGAAGCTTGGGGGCGGGATGCCGACGGGACAGGTCATGCTATGGCTACACCTTC. The V call is TRBV5-3, the J call TRBJ1-2, with 8 bases fitting TRBD1. TRBV5-3 belongs to the ORF category, with a function that is uncertain. This CDR3 spans 20 amino acids. V trimming: 0 bases; J trimming: 4 bases; junction bases outside the gene matches: 20.

The sample holds a few counts of this clone. The genes are TRBV2 and TRBJ1-2, with TRBD1 matching over 7 bases. Unmatched junction bases numbered 6, after V lost 7 bases and J lost 4 bases. This CDR3 comprises 13 residues. The germline V gene encodes CDR1 SNHLY and CDR2 FYNNEI. DNA of the CDR3: TGTGCCAGCATACCCGGGACAGCCTATGGCTACACCTTC. Its protein is CASIPGTAYGYTF.

The V and J genes are TRBV7-3 and TRBJ2-6, with D unclear. Germline V lookup: CDR1 SGHTA, CDR2 FQGTGA. CDR3 length equals 16 residues. V lost 1 base and J 0 bases, leaving 7 bases between the germline ends. CDR3 region: CASSLMSDSGANVLTF. The CDR3 region has the DNA TGTGCCAGCAGCTTAATGTCGGACTCTGGGGCCAACGTCCTGACTTTC.

This clone was seen once. This sequence joins TRBV7-8 and TRBJ2-7, with D uncertain. The CDR3 spans 16 residues. The V end was cut by 1 base, the J end by 0 bases, with 13 bases between. Germline CDR1 is SGHVS and CDR2 is FQNEAQ. The CDR3 DNA sequence: TGTGCCAGCAGCTTAGTCCCTGATACTACCTCCTACGAGCAGTACTTC. It is translated as CASSLVPDTTSYEQYF.

V usage is TRBV7-2 and J usage is TRBJ2-1; tentative D call: TRBD2 (5 bases). This CDR3 is 13 amino acids long. Germline V gene sequence: CDR1 SGHTA, CDR2 FQGNSA. The germline V and J ends were trimmed by 10 bases and 9 bases, with 19 bases remaining between them. This chain's CDR3 is CATQEEGRSEQFF. The CDR3, as DNA: TGTGCCACCCAGGAGGAAGGGCGAAGTGAGCAGTTCTTC.

The chain couples TRBV28 to TRBJ2-7, with 11 bases fitting TRBD1. This CDR3 has 14 residues. After removal of 5 bases from V and 4 bases from J, the junction contained 4 bases not matched to a gene. CDR1 and CDR2 (germline): MDHEN, SYDVKM. Written as DNA, the CDR3 is TGTGCCAGCAGTCGGGACAGGGGGGGATACGAGCAGTACTTC. The encoded protein is CASSRDRGGYEQYF.

V usage is TRBV11-2 and J usage is TRBJ2-7; no firm D call. Germline V gene lookup returns CDR1 SGHAT and CDR2 FQNNGV. The CDR3 is made up of 16 amino acids. V was trimmed by 3 bases and J by 8 bases, leaving 23 bases between them. The CDR3 DNA reads as TGTGCCAGCAGCTTGGATCTCGGACCCTTACGAGGTCAGCAGTACTTC. Translation gives CASSLDLGPLRGQQYF.

The table lists this clone with a count of one. The chain recombines TRBV18 with TRBJ1-2, with a tentative D call TRBD1 (5 bases). The CDR3 length is 15 residues. V was pared by 5 bases and J by 1 base, with 14 bases between. Germline V CDR1 and CDR2: KGHSH, LQKENI. CDR3 sequence (DNA): TGTGCCAGCTCAAGGGGCAGCGGGATTAACTATGGCTACACCTTC. It specifies CASSRGSGINYGYTF.

The chain has TRBV5-1 and TRBJ1-1, with 9 bases matching TRBD1. The CDR3 sequence is 17 residues long. V shed 3 bases and J 5 bases; nucleotides not matched to a gene: 14. Germline CDR1 and CDR2: SGHRS and YFSETQ. The CDR3 nucleotides are TGCGCCAGCAGCTCACCAATCGTACAGGGGGCGCATACTGAAGCTTTCTTT. As protein: CASSSPIVQGAHTEAFF.

The chain links TRBV1 to TRBJ1-6; TRBD1 is the table's D call and was not checked against the DNA. TRBV1 is a pseudogene locus. This CDR3 contains 17 residues. DNA of the CDR3: TGCACCAGCAGCCAAGATCTAGGGGACAGGGTGGATTCACCCCTCCACTTT. This codes for CTSSQDLGDRVDSPLHF.

The chain is built from TRBV6-5 and TRBJ2-5; D not certain. The CDR3 has 14 amino acids. V was cut by 7 bases and J by 5 bases, with 17 bases left in between. CDR1 is MNHEY and CDR2 is SVGAGI in the germline V gene. The CDR3 sequence is CASTPTRIRETQYF. The CDR3 DNA sequence: TGTGCCAGCACTCCCACTCGGATCCGGGAGACCCAGTACTTC.

This clone occurred once. The rearrangement joins TRBV9 to TRBJ2-5; perhaps D is TRBD1 or TRBD2 (6 bases each). Trimming pared 0 bases from V and 2 bases from J, leaving 17 bases between. The CDR3 totals 17 residues. CDR1 is SGDLS and CDR2 is YYNGEE in the germline V gene. In DNA form, the CDR3 reads TGTGCCAGCAGCGTAGCAGGAGGGGGGTCCTTACAAGAGACCCAGTACTTC. Encoded protein: CASSVAGGGSLQETQYF.

V usage is TRBV5-1 and J usage is TRBJ2-7, with 7 bases lining up with TRBD1. After removal of 1 base from V and 6 bases from J, the junction contained 4 bases not matched to a gene. CDR3 size: 13 residues. Germline loops: CDR1 SGHRS, CDR2 YFSETQ. CDR3 sequence: CASSLSRQGEQYF. CDR3 in DNA: TGCGCCAGCAGCTTGAGCCGACAGGGCGAGCAGTACTTC.